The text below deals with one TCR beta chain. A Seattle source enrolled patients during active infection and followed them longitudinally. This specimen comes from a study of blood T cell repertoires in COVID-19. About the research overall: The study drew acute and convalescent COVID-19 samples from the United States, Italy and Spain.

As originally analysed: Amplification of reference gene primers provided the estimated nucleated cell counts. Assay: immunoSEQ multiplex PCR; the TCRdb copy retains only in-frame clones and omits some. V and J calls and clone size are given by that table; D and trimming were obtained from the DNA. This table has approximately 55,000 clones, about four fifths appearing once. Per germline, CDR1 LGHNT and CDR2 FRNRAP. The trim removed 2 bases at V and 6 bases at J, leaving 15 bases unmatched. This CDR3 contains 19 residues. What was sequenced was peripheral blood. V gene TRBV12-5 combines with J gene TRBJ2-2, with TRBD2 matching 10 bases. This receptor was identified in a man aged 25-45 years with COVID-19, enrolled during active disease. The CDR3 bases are TGTGCTAGTGGTTTGTTATTCCTAGCGGGAGTTTTCGAGGCCGGGGAGCTGTTTTTT. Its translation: CASGLLFLAGVFEAGELFF.